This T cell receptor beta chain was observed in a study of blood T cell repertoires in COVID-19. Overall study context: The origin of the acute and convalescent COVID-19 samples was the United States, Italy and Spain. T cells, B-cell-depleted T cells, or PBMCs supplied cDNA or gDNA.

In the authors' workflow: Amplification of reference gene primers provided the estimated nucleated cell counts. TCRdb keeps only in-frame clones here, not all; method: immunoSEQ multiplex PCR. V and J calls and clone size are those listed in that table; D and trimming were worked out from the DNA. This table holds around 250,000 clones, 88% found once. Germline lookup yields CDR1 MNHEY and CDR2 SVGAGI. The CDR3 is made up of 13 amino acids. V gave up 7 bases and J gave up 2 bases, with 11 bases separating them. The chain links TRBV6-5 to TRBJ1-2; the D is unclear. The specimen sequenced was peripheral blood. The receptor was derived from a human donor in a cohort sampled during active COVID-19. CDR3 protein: CASTPQANYGYTF. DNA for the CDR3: TGTGCCAGCACTCCTCAGGCCAACTATGGCTACACCTTC.